This T cell receptor (beta chain) appears in the sequencing data of a study of T cells after yellow fever vaccination. Study observations and caveats: FACS-sorted repertoires could harbor abundant contaminating bulk-population clonotypes.

The V gene lost 1 base and the J gene lost 7 bases, with 11 bases spanning the gap. This CDR3 is 14 amino acids long. Germline V CDR1 and CDR2: SEHNR, FQNEAQ (reference sequence). TCRdb itself ran the 5' RACE reads through MiXCR, one entry per CDR3 protein. The sample contains 350,000 or so distinct CDR3 sequences, about 7.8% of which appear only once. In this sample, this clonotype turned up once. Its specificity is unknown. The rearrangement joins TRBV7-9 to TRBJ2-1, with unresolved D. Sample: PBMCs, taken around 45 days after the first yellow fever vaccination. The clonotype was recovered from a man aged 18 to 29 who received the YFV17D yellow fever vaccine. CDR3 DNA: TGTGCCAGCAGCTTAGGTGCAGGAGCTAATGAGCAGTTCTTC. It is translated as CASSLGAGANEQFF.